This T cell receptor (beta chain) was captured in a study of Graves' ophthalmopathy and Graves' hyperthyroidism. Study-wide findings and caveats: From stable hyperthyroidism, ophthalmopathy was separated by a 13-signature model with approximately 90% sensitivity and over 70% specificity.

Certain patients, namely those with other autoimmune diseases, uncontrolled infections, pregnancy or lactation, were excluded. Diagnostic conclusions were grounded in clinical symptoms, serum thyroxine, TRAb, thyroid ultrasound and orbital computed tomography. RNA transcripts were the source from which TCR beta CDR3 regions were amplified. First-round RT-PCR with HTBI primers preceded a second-round multiplex PCR. In TCRdb, the multiplex PCR reads were re-called with MiXCR into one record per CDR3 protein. The sample yields 900,000 to 1,200,000 distinct CDR3 sequences, about 35% seen once. The J segment lost 3 bases and the V segment lost 3 bases, leaving 6 bases of the junction unmatched. The CDR3 is 15 amino acids. Looked up from germline, CDR1 is SGHDN and CDR2 is FVKESK. This clonotype was picked up many times. Its matching antigen is unknown.

The sequenced sample consisted of peripheral blood or thyroid tissue (not recorded which). This sequence joins TRBV14 and TRBJ1-1; 8 bases match TRBD1. This receptor was taken from an adult man with Graves' hyperthyroidism. This CDR3 is CASSQRTGRHTEAFF. DNA of the CDR3: TGTGCCAGCAGCCAGAGGACAGGGCGGCACACTGAAGCTTTCTTT.